The 29 T cell receptor beta chains below all came from one sample that was sequenced in a study of T cell responses to AZD1222 COVID-19 vaccine. This table comes from immunoSEQ multiplex PCR, and its TCRdb copy is limited to in-frame clones, with some not included. Of over 150,000 clones in the sample, approximately 90% are singletons; the top ten hold approximately 3.7%. The material was peripheral blood, obtained 28 days after the second AZD1222 dose. The receptors shown here come from an adult who received the AZD1222 COVID-19 vaccine.

This sequence joins TRBV6-6 and TRBJ1-1; D is unresolved. Germline values: CDR1 MNHNY, CDR2 SVGAGI (reference sequence). This CDR3 is built from 12 residues. V lost 6 bases and J lost 6, with 11 bases in between. The CDR3 loop is CASSNTGPEAFF. The DNA for the CDR3 is TGTGCCAGCAGCAACACGGGTCCTGAAGCTTTCTTT.

The chain is built from TRBV5-1 and TRBJ2-1, with 11 nucleotides matching TRBD2. The CDR3 extends over 15 amino acids. Germline values: CDR1 SGHRS, CDR2 YFSETQ. V gave up 1 base and J gave up 7 bases; unmatched junction bases: 4. CDR3 protein: CASSLTSGGPNEQFF. CDR3 DNA: TGCGCCAGCAGCTTGACTAGCGGGGGCCCAAATGAGCAGTTCTTC.

The chain recombines TRBV27 with TRBJ2-6; D is undetermined. V dropped 8 bases and J dropped 0 bases, with 11 bases sitting between them. CDR1 MNHEY and CDR2 SMNVEV come from the germline V gene (reference sequence). The CDR3 contains 15 residues. CDR3 nucleotide sequence: TGTGCCAGCTTGAGGTTGAGCTCTGGGGCCAACGTCCTGACTTTC. Amino acids: CASLRLSSGANVLTF. The complete variable domain, with remaining parts taken from reference TRBV27 and TRBJ2-6, reads EAQVTQNPRYLITVTGKKLTVTCSQNMNHEYMSWYRQDPGLGLRQIYYSMNVEVTDKGDVPEGYKVSRKEKRNFPLILESPSPNQTSLYFCASLRLSSGANVLTFGAGSRLTVL.

For the CDR3, the DNA is TGTGCCAGCAGTTTATTAAGGACAGGGGGCGCAGGAGGCTACACCTTC. Its protein product is CASSLLRTGGAGGYTF. The chain has TRBV27 and TRBJ1-2; 11 positions match TRBD1. Germline V gene data show CDR1 as MNHEY and CDR2 as SMNVEV (reference sequence). J was trimmed by 8 bases and V by 1 base; bases with no gene match: 9. The CDR3 is 16 amino acids.

The chain carries TRBV7-6 and TRBJ1-4; no firm D call. The V gene's germline CDR1 is SGHVS and CDR2 FNYEAQ. With 4 bases removed from V and 8 bases from J, the gap between germline ends came to 14 bases. The CDR3 has 14 residues. CDR3 nucleotide sequence: TGTGCCAGCAGCTCCCGGGCCGGAGACGAAAAACTGTTTTTT. It yields the protein CASSSRAGDEKLFF.

The V gene is TRBV7-8, the J gene TRBJ1-5; no definite D call. The CDR3 runs to 18 residues. CDR1 and CDR2 from the germline V gene are SGHVS and FQNEAQ. Trimming shortened V by 0 bases and J by 5 bases, and 20 bases separated the two germline ends. The CDR3 DNA reads TGTGCCAGCAGCTTAGCGTATAAAAAGGGAACGGGAGATCAGCCCCAGCATTTT. Translating it yields CASSLAYKKGTGDQPQHF.

The chain carries TRBV19 and TRBJ2-1; possibly TRBD2 for D (6 bases). The length of the CDR3 is 14 residues. The germline V gene encodes CDR1 LNHDA and CDR2 SQIVND (reference sequence). Trimming cost V 5 bases and J 3 bases, with 11 bases left between them. CDR3 nucleotides: TGTGCCAGTAGTGCTCGGGAGTTCTACAATGAGCAGTTCTTC. Its protein product is CASSAREFYNEQFF.

This clone is a singleton in its sample. The V gene is TRBV19, the J gene TRBJ2-3, with D possibly matching TRBD2 (5 bases). CDR1 and CDR2 from the germline V gene are LNHDA and SQIVND (reference sequence). This CDR3 has 14 residues. Trimming removed 5 bases from V and 4 bases from J, with 13 bases in between. The CDR3 nucleotides are TGTGCCAGTAGTGAGCGGATGGGCGCAGATACGCAGTATTTT. The encoded protein is CASSERMGADTQYF. Full variable domain (remainder filled in from reference TRBV19 and TRBJ2-3): DGGITQSPKYLFRKEGQNVTLSCEQNLNHDAMYWYRQDPGQGLRLIYYSQIVNDFQKGDIAEGYSVSREKKESFPLTVTSAQKNPTAFYLCASSERMGADTQYFGPGTRLTVL.

The J gene is TRBJ2-1, the V gene TRBV4-1, with D perhaps TRBD2 (5 bases). CDR1 is MGHRA, CDR2 YSYEKL, per germline. V lost 1 base to trimming and J lost 1 base, with 11 bases between them. The CDR3 has 16 amino acids. CDR3 sequence: CASSQASGESYNEQFF. Written as DNA, the CDR3 is TGCGCCAGCAGCCAAGCCAGCGGAGAGTCCTACAATGAGCAGTTCTTC.

The chain links TRBV10-1 to TRBJ1-6, with 9 bases matching TRBD1. The CDR3 spans 13 residues. V shed 8 bases, J shed 10 bases, and the junction held 6 bases outside the gene matches. Germline loops: CDR1 WNHNN, CDR2 SYGVQD (reference sequence). CDR3 DNA: TGCGCCAGCTCGGGACAGGGTTTGTCACCCCTCCACTTT. Residues: CASSGQGLSPLHF.

The chain links TRBV7-2 to TRBJ1-6, with D unclear. The V and J ends lost 3 bases and 2 bases respectively, with 11 bases between them. Per germline, CDR1 SGHTA and CDR2 FQGNSA. This CDR3 region has 16 residues. CDR3 coding DNA: TGTGCCAGCAGCTTCCGGGGAGACGCCTATAATTCACCCCTCCACTTT. This gives the protein CASSFRGDAYNSPLHF.

V usage is TRBV7-9 and J usage is TRBJ2-2; no firm D call. Germline-derived CDR1 and CDR2 are SEHNR and FQNEAQ (reference sequence). This CDR3 region has 12 residues. The ends were cut back, 3 bases at V and 6 bases at J, with 5 bases in the middle. CDR3 protein: CASSFYPGELFF. In DNA, the CDR3 is TGTGCCAGCAGCTTTTACCCCGGGGAGCTGTTTTTT.

This clone showed up just once. V usage is TRBV5-1 and J usage is TRBJ2-2, with D maybe TRBD1 (6 bases). CDR1 is SGHRS and CDR2 is YFSETQ in the germline V gene. This CDR3 spans 16 amino acids. Trimming removed 4 bases from V and 1 base from J, with 14 bases in between. CDR3 sequence: CASSPTGQLNTGELFF. The CDR3 nucleotides read TGCGCCAGCAGCCCTACGGGACAACTGAACACCGGGGAGCTGTTTTTT.

This clone appeared many times. This sequence joins TRBV4-1 and TRBJ2-7; 9 nucleotides agree with TRBD1. The V gene end was trimmed by 3 bases and the J gene end by 5 bases; junction bases not matched to a gene: 8. This CDR3 has 15 amino acids. Germline V gene lookup returns CDR1 MGHRA and CDR2 YSYEKL. The CDR3 sequence: CASSHVGQGQHEQYF. As DNA, the CDR3 is TGCGCCAGCAGCCACGTCGGACAGGGGCAGCACGAGCAGTACTTC.

This sequence joins TRBV4-1 and TRBJ2-7; 10 bases map to TRBD1. CDR1 is MGHRA, CDR2 YSYEKL, per germline. The CDR3 is 15 amino acids. V shed 1 base and J 3 bases; nucleotides not matched to a gene: 3. The CDR3 sequence: CASSQAGTGDYEQYF. CDR3 nucleotides: TGCGCCAGCAGCCAAGCCGGGACAGGGGACTACGAGCAGTACTTC.

The CDR3 DNA is TGTGCCATCAGTGTCCCAGGGGAAAGCGAGCAGTACTTC. It translates to CAISVPGESEQYF. The V call is TRBV10-3, the J call TRBJ2-7, with a tentative D call TRBD1 (6 bases). V lost 4 bases, J lost 6 bases, and 13 bases lay in between. The germline V gene encodes CDR1 ENHRY and CDR2 SYGVKD. The CDR3 runs to 13 residues.

The CDR3 DNA reads TGTGCCAGCTCACCAAAAGCTCCGGGACGCACCTACAATGAGCAGTTCTTC. Translation: CASSPKAPGRTYNEQFF. V and J are TRBV18 and TRBJ2-1; D is perhaps TRBD1 or TRBD2 (5 bases each). Deletions cut 2 bases from V and 2 bases from J, with 16 bases between. CDR1 is KGHSH and CDR2 is LQKENI in the germline V gene. CDR3 length: 17 residues.

The chain carries TRBV7-2 and TRBJ2-7; 7 nucleotides line up with TRBD2. CDR3 length equals 14 residues. CDR1 and CDR2 (germline): SGHTA, FQGNSA. V shed 5 bases, J shed 4 bases, and the junction held 8 bases outside the gene matches. The CDR3 DNA sequence: TGTGCCAGCAGCAACGGATTAGCGGGTTACGAGCAGTACTTC. Translating it yields CASSNGLAGYEQYF.

CDR3 region: CASSSRGSSHNEQFF. The CDR3, as DNA: TGTGCCAGCAGCTCCCGTGGGTCTAGTCACAATGAGCAGTTCTTC. The genes are TRBV11-2 and TRBJ2-1; D gene ambiguous. The germline V and J ends were trimmed by 4 bases and 5 bases, with 15 bases remaining between them. Germline V lookup: CDR1 SGHAT, CDR2 FQNNGV. The CDR3 is 15 residues long.

This rearrangement joins TRBV28 to TRBJ2-5, with TRBD2 matching 10 bases. J was trimmed by 4 bases and V by 4 bases; bases with no gene match: 3. The CDR3 covers 14 residues. Germline values: CDR1 MDHEN, CDR2 SYDVKM. This CDR3 reads CASSSSSGRETQYF. CDR3 coding DNA: TGTGCCAGCAGTTCCTCTAGCGGGAGAGAGACCCAGTACTTC.

V and J are TRBV7-2 and TRBJ2-4; 10 bases line up with TRBD2. This CDR3 is 18 amino acids long. Per germline, CDR1 SGHTA and CDR2 FQGNSA. The ends lost 1 base at V and 1 base at J; junction bases unmatched: 7. The CDR3 DNA is TGTGCCAGCAGCTTAGAATGGGTTAGCGGGAGGGCCAAAAACATTCAGTACTTC. Its translation is CASSLEWVSGRAKNIQYF. Drawing the rest from reference TRBV7-2 and TRBJ2-4, the complete variable domain is GAGVSQSPSNKVTEKGKDVELRCDPISGHTALYWYRQSLGQGLEFLIYFQGNSAPDKSGLPSDRFSAERTGGSVSTLTIQRTQQEDSAVYLCASSLEWVSGRAKNIQYFGAGTRLSVL.

This clone was observed a single time. The genes are TRBV12-3 or TRBV12-4 and TRBJ1-5, with no clear D. The V end lost 3 bases, the J end lost 6 bases, and 6 bases lay between the germline ends. CDR3 length equals 12 residues. CDR3 in DNA: TGTGCCAGCAGTTTTGAGGGTCAGCCCCAGCATTTT. Its translation is CASSFEGQPQHF.

This chain uses TRBV6-5 with TRBJ1-1; D is possibly TRBD1 (5 bases). The CDR3 sequence is 13 residues long. Germline V lookup: CDR1 MNHEY, CDR2 SVGAGI. V lost 10 bases and J lost 5, with 17 bases in between. CDR3 in DNA: TGTGCCACCAGCTTGGGGGGAAAAACTGAAGCTTTCTTT. It specifies CATSLGGKTEAFF.

This clone was seen only once. The rearrangement links TRBV24-1 to TRBJ1-2, with 9 bases aligning to TRBD1. The germline gives CDR1 KGHDR, CDR2 SFDVKD. This CDR3 region has 16 residues. V shed 4 bases and J 6 bases; nucleotides not matched to a gene: 11. The CDR3, as DNA: TGTGCCACCAGTGACCGGACAGGGGCGGGTGAAAATGGCTACACCTTC. This translates into CATSDRTGAGENGYTF.

The chain carries TRBV5-5 and TRBJ2-1; D not resolved. Between the trimmed V and J ends, which lost 4 bases and 9 bases, there was a span of 14 bases. The V gene's germline CDR1 is SGHKS and CDR2 YYEKEE (reference sequence). The CDR3 contains 13 residues. The CDR3 DNA reads TGTGCCAGCAGCCGAAAGTGGGAAAGTGAGCAGTTCTTC. Encoded protein: CASSRKWESEQFF.

This chain joins TRBV7-8 and TRBJ2-7; 15 bases agree with TRBD2. This CDR3 spans 19 amino acids. The trim removed 6 bases at V and 6 bases at J, leaving 18 bases unmatched. From germline, CDR1 is SGHVS and CDR2 FQNEAQ. CDR3 loop: CASSSPRIGLAGGPSEQYF. The CDR3 DNA sequence: TGTGCCAGCAGTTCCCCAAGGATCGGACTAGCGGGAGGGCCGTCCGAGCAGTACTTC.

The chain recombines TRBV9 with TRBJ1-6; D unclear. V lost 0 bases and J lost 10, with 17 bases in between. This CDR3 region has 16 residues. Looked up from germline, CDR1 is SGDLS and CDR2 is YYNGEE. CDR3 bases: TGTGCCAGCAGCGTAGAGGTATTCGGGGATGGATCACCCCTCCACTTT. It translates to CASSVEVFGDGSPLHF.

V gene TRBV18 combines with J gene TRBJ1-2; D remains ambiguous. V was clipped by 2 bases and J by 8 bases, with 21 bases between them. Germline CDR1 KGHSH, CDR2 LQKENI. The CDR3 is 16 amino acids. In DNA, the CDR3 is TGTGCCAGCTCACCAATCAACATCCGGGTAATGGAGGGCTACACCTTC. Its translation: CASSPINIRVMEGYTF.

The V and J genes are TRBV19 and TRBJ2-7; 12 positions match TRBD1. The germline V gene encodes CDR1 LNHDA and CDR2 SQIVND (reference sequence). The CDR3 covers 17 residues. The ends lost 3 bases at V and 3 bases at J; junction bases unmatched: 9. CDR3 DNA: TGTGCCAGTAGTATTAAGAGTGGGACAGGGGGCCGCTACGAGCAGTACTTC. Translation: CASSIKSGTGGRYEQYF.